The 25 T cell receptor beta chains below all came from one sample that was sequenced in a study of OX40 agonist ivuxolimab in advanced cancers. Clones were sequenced by immunoSEQ multiplex PCR, and TCRdb holds only the in-frame ones, with some missing. The data hold fewer than 90,000 clones, with approximately 90% observed a single time. The sequencing used CD4+ or CD8+ T cells sorted from blood, collected in a trial of the OX40 agonist ivuxolimab. Receptors were obtained from an adult with an advanced solid tumor such as melanoma, head and neck, liver or kidney cancer.

The V gene is TRBV4-3, the J gene TRBJ1-3, with TRBD1 matching over 7 bases. The junction had 11 bases not matched to a gene; V was cut back by 0 bases and J by 3 bases. The CDR3 totals 18 residues. From germline, CDR1 is LGHNA and CDR2 YSLEER. For the CDR3, the DNA is TGCGCCAGCAGCCAAGAATACGACAGGGTATGGAGTGGAAACACCATATATTTT. Translated: CASSQEYDRVWSGNTIYF.

The chain has TRBV15 and TRBJ1-2; D possibly corresponds to TRBD1 (6 bases). Germline assignment: CDR1 LNHNV and CDR2 YYDKDF (reference sequence). V lost 0 bases and J 6 bases, leaving 8 bases between the germline ends. This CDR3 has 13 residues. CDR3 nucleotide sequence: TGTGCCACCAGCAGAGACCCAGGGGATGGCTACACCTTC. It is translated as CATSRDPGDGYTF.

The rearrangement joins TRBV5-6 to TRBJ1-4, with D perhaps matching TRBD1 (5 bases). Germline CDR1 and CDR2: SGHDT and YYEEEE. Trimming took off 0 bases at V and 5 bases at J, with 8 bases between the two ends. This CDR3 has 14 amino acids. The CDR3 protein is CASSLVSGNEKLFF. CDR3 DNA: TGTGCCAGCAGCTTGGTCTCAGGGAATGAAAAACTGTTTTTT.

J is TRBJ2-3 and V is TRBV15, with 7 bases lining up with TRBD2. V gave up 0 bases and J gave up 2 bases; unmatched junction bases: 14. The CDR3 extends over 19 amino acids. Per the germline V gene, CDR1 is LNHNV and CDR2 is YYDKDF (reference sequence). Written as DNA, the CDR3 is TGTGCCACCAGCAGAGATAGAGGGGCGGGAGCGCTGTTCACAGATACGCAGTATTTT. This codes for CATSRDRGAGALFTDTQYF.

This clone was seen just once. This chain uses TRBV5-4 with TRBJ2-7; 10 nucleotides line up with TRBD1. The ends lost 4 bases at V and 3 bases at J; junction bases unmatched: 10. CDR1 SGHNT and CDR2 YYREEE come from the germline V gene (reference sequence). This CDR3 has 16 amino acids. DNA for the CDR3: TGTGCCAGCAGCGAAAACACTGGACAGGGGGGCTACGAGCAGTACTTC. This translates into CASSENTGQGGYEQYF.

The chain recombines TRBV6-5 with TRBJ2-7; D gene ambiguous. V was pared by 2 bases and J by 0 bases, with 11 bases between. The CDR3 consists of 15 residues. Germline V gene data show CDR1 as MNHEY and CDR2 as SVGAGI. In nucleotides, the CDR3 is TGTGCCAGCAGTTACAGGGTACCCGCCTCCTACGAGCAGTACTTC. Residues: CASSYRVPASYEQYF.

The J gene is TRBJ2-3, the V gene TRBV7-8; unclear D gene. Germline V gene data show CDR1 as SGHVS and CDR2 as FQNEAQ. Trimming left V 8 bases short and J 0 bases short, with 12 bases between. This CDR3 is built from 14 residues. CDR3 amino acids: CASLTAASTDTQYF. The DNA for the CDR3 is TGTGCCAGCCTAACGGCCGCTAGCACAGATACGCAGTATTTT.

This chain uses TRBV27 with TRBJ1-5; D uncertain. V lost 6 bases and J lost 2, with 20 bases in between. Germline values: CDR1 MNHEY, CDR2 SMNVEV (reference sequence). This CDR3 is 17 amino acids long. The CDR3: CASRRRGLLEGNQPQHF. Written as DNA, the CDR3 is TGTGCCAGCAGGCGACGCGGGCTATTAGAGGGCAATCAGCCCCAGCATTTT.

CDR3 in DNA: TGCAGCGTTGACAGGGGGACGCAGCCCCAGCATTTT. It encodes CSVDRGTQPQHF. The J gene is TRBJ1-5, the V gene TRBV29-1; 7 bases match TRBD1. Germline CDR1 and CDR2: SQVTM and ANQGSEA. Trimming removed 3 bases from V and 7 bases from J; junction bases left unmatched: 3. The length of the CDR3 is 12 residues.

This rearrangement joins TRBV10-3 to TRBJ2-1; 13 bases line up with TRBD2. The CDR3 is made up of 16 amino acids. Germline lookup yields CDR1 ENHRY and CDR2 SYGVKD. The trim removed 4 bases at V and 1 base at J, leaving 1 base unmatched. As DNA, the CDR3 is TGTGCCATCAGTGGGACTAGCGGGGGATCCTACAATGAGCAGTTCTTC. Its translation: CAISGTSGGSYNEQFF.

The genes are TRBV5-1 and TRBJ2-1; 11 bases fit TRBD2. V lost 4 bases to trimming and J lost 2 bases; unmatched junction nucleotides: 2. The CDR3 spans 15 residues. The germline gives CDR1 SGHRS, CDR2 YFSETQ. This CDR3 is CASSQTSGAYNEQFF. CDR3 DNA: TGCGCCAGCAGCCAGACTAGCGGGGCCTACAATGAGCAGTTCTTC.

The chain recombines TRBV10-3 with TRBJ2-5, with TRBD1 matching 8 bases. The CDR3 loop spans 13 amino acids. V trimming: 6 bases; J trimming: 4 bases; junction bases outside the gene matches: 4. Germline lookup yields CDR1 ENHRY and CDR2 SYGVKD. CDR3 nucleotides: TGTGCCATCAGCCGGACAGGGCGAGAGACCCAGTACTTC. Its translation: CAISRTGRETQYF.

The CDR3 nucleotides are TGTGCCAGCTCACCACAAAGGACAGGCCCAGATACGCAGTATTTT. Protein: CASSPQRTGPDTQYF. V and J are TRBV18 and TRBJ2-3, with TRBD1 identical over 7 bases. The V segment lost 1 base and the J segment 4 bases; nucleotides outside the gene matches: 5. The CDR3 spans 15 residues. Germline V gene lookup returns CDR1 KGHSH and CDR2 LQKENI.

The chain has TRBV5-1 and TRBJ1-1; the D gene is possibly TRBD1 (5 bases). The CDR3 covers 15 residues. Germline V lookup: CDR1 SGHRS, CDR2 YFSETQ. V lost 4 bases and J lost 1, with 14 bases in between. CDR3 loop: CASSPPGLSNTEAFF. As DNA, the CDR3 is TGCGCCAGCAGCCCCCCGGGACTTTCGAACACTGAAGCTTTCTTT.

The V call is TRBV6-6, the J call TRBJ2-3, with TRBD1 as a possible D gene (5 bases). The V gene's germline CDR1 is MNHNY and CDR2 SVGAGI (reference sequence). This CDR3 has 14 amino acids. With 0 bases removed from V and 1 base from J, the gap between germline ends came to 5 bases. CDR3 DNA: TGTGCCAGCAGTTACTCGACAGGCACAGATACGCAGTATTTT. Protein sequence: CASSYSTGTDTQYF.

The chain recombines TRBV29-1 with TRBJ2-1; possibly TRBD2 for D (5 bases). Germline lookup yields CDR1 SQVTM and CDR2 ANQGSEA. This CDR3 comprises 16 residues. Deletions cut 6 bases from V and 2 bases from J, with 20 bases between. The CDR3 sequence is CSVLPEAPHPYNEQFF. CDR3 sequence (DNA): TGCAGCGTCCTACCGGAGGCCCCACACCCCTACAATGAGCAGTTCTTC.

This clone was seen once. The rearrangement uses TRBV5-1 and TRBJ2-2; TRBD2 might be the D (6 bases). V gave up 4 bases and J gave up 0 bases, with 16 bases separating them. The germline V gene has CDR1 SGHRS and CDR2 YFSETQ. The CDR3 spans 17 residues. The CDR3 sequence: CASSPLTSRANTGELFF. The CDR3 bases are TGCGCCAGCAGCCCACTAACTAGCCGTGCGAACACCGGGGAGCTGTTTTTT.

The genes are TRBV5-1 and TRBJ1-2; D is possibly TRBD1 (5 bases). CDR3 length: 14 residues. V was pared by 3 bases and J by 3 bases, with 12 bases between. The V gene's germline CDR1 is SGHRS and CDR2 YFSETQ. The CDR3 nucleotides are TGCGCCAGCAGCTGGGGGTACACGGACTATGGCTACACCTTC. This translates into CASSWGYTDYGYTF.

The chain joins TRBV28 to TRBJ1-6, with D perhaps matching TRBD1 (5 bases). Trimming left V 2 bases short and J 7 bases short, with 9 bases between. CDR3 size: 14 residues. Germline V gene sequence: CDR1 MDHEN, CDR2 SYDVKM. This CDR3 is CASSLGTKNSPLHF. The CDR3 DNA is TGTGCCAGCAGTTTAGGGACGAAAAATTCACCCCTCCACTTT.

The rearrangement links TRBV9 to TRBJ2-1; 11 bases line up with TRBD2. Germline V CDR1 and CDR2: SGDLS, YYNGEE. This CDR3 is 16 amino acids long. J gave up 6 bases and V 4 bases, and 9 bases lay outside the gene matches. Here the CDR3 DNA reads TGTGCCAGCAGCCCCCATGTAGCGGGAGGGTCCAATGAGCAGTTCTTC. This codes for CASSPHVAGGSNEQFF.

The J gene is TRBJ2-3, the V gene TRBV28; tentatively, D is TRBD2 (6 bases). This CDR3 is built from 16 residues. Germline lookup yields CDR1 MDHEN and CDR2 SYDVKM. V was trimmed by 5 bases and J by 5 bases, leaving 20 bases between them. The chain's CDR3 is CASSGTRAGRRDTQYF. CDR3 DNA sequence: TGTGCCAGCAGTGGCACTCGGGCGGGAAGGAGAGATACGCAGTATTTT. The variable domain in full, completed from reference TRBV28 and TRBJ2-3, reads DVKVTQSSRYLVKRTGEKVFLECVQDMDHENMFWYRQDPGLGLRLIYFSYDVKMKEKGDIPEGYSVSREKKERFSLILESASTNQTSMYLCASSGTRAGRRDTQYFGPGTRLTVL.

This clone was detected only once. The chain employs TRBV7-6 and TRBJ2-1; TRBD2 aligns across 14 bases. The J segment lost 2 bases and the V segment lost 1 base, leaving 4 bases of the junction unmatched. Germline CDR1 is SGHVS and CDR2 is FNYEAQ. This CDR3 region has 18 residues. The CDR3 DNA is TGTGCCAGCAGCTTAGGAGTGGGACTAGCGGGAGCCTACAATGAGCAGTTCTTC. Its translation is CASSLGVGLAGAYNEQFF.

CDR3 amino acids: CASSPRQGIYEQYF. The CDR3 region has the DNA TGTGCCAGCAGCCCGCGACAGGGAATCTACGAGCAGTACTTC. The chain combines TRBV7-2 with TRBJ2-7; 7 nucleotides align to TRBD1. CDR3 length: 14 amino acids. CDR1 is SGHTA, CDR2 FQGNSA, per germline. J gave up 3 bases and V 5 bases, and 7 bases lay outside the gene matches. Looking up the rest from reference TRBV7-2 and TRBJ2-7 gives the full variable domain: GAGVSQSPSNKVTEKGKDVELRCDPISGHTALYWYRQSLGQGLEFLIYFQGNSAPDKSGLPSDRFSAERTGGSVSTLTIQRTQQEDSAVYLCASSPRQGIYEQYFGPGTRLTVT.

Here the CDR3 DNA reads TGCGCCAGCAGCTATACAGGGGGCGAATCCTACGAGCAGTACTTC. Translating gives CASSYTGGESYEQYF. The chain has TRBV5-1 and TRBJ2-7; 9 nucleotides match TRBD1. This CDR3 has 15 amino acids. J lost 1 base, V lost 3 bases, and 5 bases had no gene match. Germline V gene sequence: CDR1 SGHRS, CDR2 YFSETQ.

The chain joins TRBV30 to TRBJ2-3, with 10 bases lining up with TRBD1. Trimming took 7 bases from V and 2 from J; bases not matched to a gene: 15. The CDR3 has 17 amino acids. CDR1 and CDR2 from the germline V gene are GTSNPN and SVGIG (reference sequence). Written as DNA, the CDR3 is TGTGCCTTTACTAGAAACGCCGGGACAGGGGTCACAGATACGCAGTATTTT. Its protein is CAFTRNAGTGVTDTQYF.